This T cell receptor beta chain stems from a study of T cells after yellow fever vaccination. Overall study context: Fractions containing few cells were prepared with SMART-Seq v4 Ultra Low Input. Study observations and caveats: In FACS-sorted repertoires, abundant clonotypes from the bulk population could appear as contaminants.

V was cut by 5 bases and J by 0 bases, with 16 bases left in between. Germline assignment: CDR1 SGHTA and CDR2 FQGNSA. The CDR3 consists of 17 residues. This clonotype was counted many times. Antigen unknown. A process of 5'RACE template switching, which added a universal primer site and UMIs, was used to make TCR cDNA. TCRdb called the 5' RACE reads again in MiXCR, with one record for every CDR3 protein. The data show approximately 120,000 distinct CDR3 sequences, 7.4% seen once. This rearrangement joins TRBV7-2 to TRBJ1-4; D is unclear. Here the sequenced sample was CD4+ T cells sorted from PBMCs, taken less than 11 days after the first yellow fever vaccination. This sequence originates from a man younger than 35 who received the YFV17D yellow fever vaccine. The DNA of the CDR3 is TGTGCCAGCAGCCCCGGCGGAGGGCGTGCAACTAATGAAAAACTGTTTTTT. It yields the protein CASSPGGGRATNEKLFF.